These 13 T cell receptor beta chains share one sample of origin, sequenced in a study of blood T cell repertoires in COVID-19. Method: immunoSEQ multiplex PCR; TCRdb's copy keeps in-frame clones and lacks some. Among tens of thousands of clones listed, 80% to 90% were seen once. Source material: peripheral blood. The source of these receptors is a human donor in a cohort sampled during active COVID-19.

The chain combines TRBV24-1 with TRBJ2-1; 13 nucleotides line up with TRBD2. Germline CDR1 KGHDR, CDR2 SFDVKD. The CDR3 has 16 residues. V lost 2 bases and J lost 8; bases outside the gene matches: 5. The CDR3 loop reads CATSDYGTSGKDEQFF. The DNA of the CDR3 is TGTGCCACCAGTGATTACGGGACTAGCGGGAAAGATGAGCAGTTCTTC.

In this sample, this clone turned up once. This sequence joins TRBV6-2 or TRBV6-3 and TRBJ2-1; TRBD2 agrees at 8 bases. CDR3 length: 15 amino acids. Germline values: CDR1 MNHEY, CDR2 SVGEGT. The junction had 6 bases not matched to a gene; V was cut back by 6 bases and J by 2 bases. This chain's CDR3 is CASSSLAGTYNEQFF. In DNA, the CDR3 is TGTGCCAGCAGCTCCCTAGCGGGCACCTACAATGAGCAGTTCTTC.

The J gene is TRBJ2-3, the V gene TRBV9, with no clear D. The V end lost 2 bases, the J end lost 0 bases, and 7 bases lay between the germline ends. The CDR3 covers 14 residues. Germline V gene data show CDR1 as SGDLS and CDR2 as YYNGEE. CDR3 DNA sequence: TGTGCCAGCAGCGTTTCGGTGAGCACAGATACGCAGTATTTT. Translated: CASSVSVSTDTQYF.

This chain connects TRBV15 to TRBJ1-5; a weak D match, TRBD1 (5 bases). The germline gives CDR1 LNHNV, CDR2 YYDKDF (reference sequence). The CDR3 runs 15 residues. Between the trimmed V and J ends, which lost 1 base and 2 bases, there was a span of 9 bases. The CDR3 is CATSRVGRGNQPQHF. CDR3 in DNA: TGTGCCACCAGCAGAGTGGGCAGGGGCAATCAGCCCCAGCATTTT.

The chain carries TRBV2 and TRBJ2-7; D remains ambiguous. V lost 8 bases and J 2 bases, leaving 16 bases between the germline ends. CDR3 length: 14 amino acids. Looked up from germline, CDR1 is SNHLY and CDR2 is FYNNEI. The CDR3, as DNA: TGTGCCAGCGGCCCCCCGGCAGAGGCCTACGAGCAGTACTTC. It specifies CASGPPAEAYEQYF. Full variable domain (missing parts from reference TRBV2 and TRBJ2-7): EPEVTQTPSHQVTQMGQEVILRCVPISNHLYFYWYRQILGQKVEFLVSFYNNEISEKSEIFDDQFSVERPDGSNFTLKIRSTKLEDSAMYFCASGPPAEAYEQYFGPGTRLTVT.

This clone was seen just once. The chain joins TRBV13 to TRBJ2-7, with 9 nucleotides matching TRBD2. The CDR3 contains 16 residues. Trimming took 5 bases from V and 3 from J; bases not matched to a gene: 11. Germline V gene lookup returns CDR1 PRHDT and CDR2 FYEKMQ (reference sequence). The CDR3 loop reads CASSPPRREGRYEQYF. As DNA, the CDR3 is TGTGCCAGCAGCCCCCCCCGGCGGGAGGGCCGCTACGAGCAGTACTTC.

The V and J genes are TRBV6-6 and TRBJ2-3; perhaps TRBD1 as D (5 bases). V shed 6 bases and J shed 5 bases, with 15 bases lying between them. Germline CDR1 MNHNY, CDR2 SVGAGI (reference sequence). The CDR3 covers 14 residues. As DNA, the CDR3 is TGTGCCAGCAGACCGGACATATCCGGAGATACGCAGTATTTT. It yields the protein CASRPDISGDTQYF.

The rearrangement uses TRBV9 and TRBJ1-1; the match to TRBD1 covers 7 bases. V lost 0 bases and J lost 6; bases outside the gene matches: 11. CDR3 length equals 16 residues. Germline V gene data show CDR1 as SGDLS and CDR2 as YYNGEE. Here the CDR3 reads CASSVGLGGGLAEAFF. The CDR3 DNA reads TGTGCCAGCAGCGTAGGTCTCGGAGGGGGCCTGGCTGAAGCTTTCTTT.

The gene calls are TRBV19 and TRBJ2-7, with D possibly being TRBD1 (6 bases). In germline, CDR1 is LNHDA, CDR2 SQIVND (reference sequence). This CDR3 contains 15 residues. V was pared by 0 bases and J by 2 bases, with 11 bases between. The CDR3 bases are TGTGCCAGTAGTATAGAGGCCAGGGGAACCTACGAGCAGTACTTC. Translating gives CASSIEARGTYEQYF.

This clone was detected only once. J is TRBJ2-7 and V is TRBV7-8; TRBD2 matches 9 bases. V was clipped by 4 bases and J by 5 bases; unmatched bases: 15. Looked up from germline, CDR1 is SGHVS and CDR2 is FQNEAQ. This CDR3 has 17 residues. CDR3 DNA sequence: TGTGCCAGCAGCTACGAGGTCGGCGGGAGGGCCAGGGACGAGCAGTACTTC. Protein sequence: CASSYEVGGRARDEQYF.

The genes are TRBV7-2 and TRBJ2-2; D is perhaps TRBD1 (6 bases). Trimming cost V 6 bases and J 6 bases, with 14 bases left between them. Germline V gives CDR1 SGHTA, CDR2 FQGNSA. CDR3 length equals 14 residues. The CDR3 bases are TGTGCCAGCAGAAGGACAGTTTCCGCCGGGGAGCTGTTTTTT. It is translated as CASRRTVSAGELFF. The full variable domain, with the rest looked up from reference TRBV7-2 and TRBJ2-2, is GAGVSQSPSNKVTEKGKDVELRCDPISGHTALYWYRQSLGQGLEFLIYFQGNSAPDKSGLPSDRFSAERTGGSVSTLTIQRTQQEDSAVYLCASRRTVSAGELFFGEGSRLTVL.

This clone was observed once. The V call is TRBV6-5, the J call TRBJ1-2; weak D call: TRBD1 (5 bases). The CDR3 consists of 14 residues. Germline V gives CDR1 MNHEY, CDR2 SVGAGI. The V and J ends lost 2 bases and 7 bases respectively, with 14 bases between them. CDR3 sequence reads: CASSYPGSQGGYTF. The DNA of the CDR3 is TGTGCCAGCAGTTACCCAGGGTCTCAGGGTGGCTACACCTTC.

The chain joins TRBV5-1 to TRBJ2-7; TRBD1 aligns across 10 bases. V was clipped by 3 bases and J by 6 bases; unmatched bases: 6. The CDR3 contains 14 residues. Germline V lookup: CDR1 SGHRS, CDR2 YFSETQ. The chain's CDR3 is CASSSPGQGLEQYF. The CDR3 DNA sequence: TGCGCCAGCAGCTCACCGGGACAGGGGCTCGAGCAGTACTTC.